The present entry profiles one T cell receptor (beta chain) with its context. Its specificity is unknown. This record comes from a study of beta chain features in type 1 diabetes. Study findings and constraints: Shortening of TCRB CDR3s, moderate but significant, appeared in all four CD4+ subsets of Type 1 diabetes patients. The study left unresolved whether HLA type influences TCRB rearrangement.

Germline CDR1 SGHRS, CDR2 YFSETQ. J gave up 12 bases and V 0 bases, and 6 bases lay outside the gene matches. The CDR3 consists of 13 residues. Sorting gave populations that all exceeded 98% purity. Expressed TCRB transcripts were sequenced after all isolated RNA was converted to cDNA. Generated by immunoSEQ multiplex PCR, the TCRdb table keeps only in-frame clones and is missing some. The sample lists 330,000 or so clones, roughly 12% occurring once. This TCR was sampled from a woman younger than 30 with type 1 diabetes. The gene calls are TRBV5-1 and TRBJ2-1; 7 bases line up with TRBD2. Sequenced sample: naive CD4+ T cells from blood. The CDR3 is CASSLGLALWQFF. The CDR3 DNA reads as TGCGCCAGCAGCTTGGGACTAGCCTTGTGGCAGTTCTTC.